The 17 T cell receptor beta chains given below trace back to one sample, sequenced in a study of blood T cell repertoires in COVID-19. Produced via immunoSEQ multiplex PCR; TCRdb's table is partial and in-frame only. This repertoire shows some 150,000 clones, around 81% found once; its top ten account for roughly 2.9%. Sequencing used peripheral blood. The receptor source for this set is a middle-aged woman with active or convalescent COVID-19.

The J gene is TRBJ1-2, the V gene TRBV19; 9 positions agree with TRBD1. Germline trimming cut 2 bases from V and 2 bases from J; bases unmatched to any gene: 12. CDR1 is LNHDA and CDR2 is SQIVND in the germline V gene (reference sequence). The CDR3 loop spans 18 amino acids. The CDR3 sequence is CASSINRDRAQLNYGYTF. CDR3 DNA: TGTGCCAGTAGTATAAATCGGGACAGGGCGCAATTGAACTATGGCTACACCTTC.

The gene calls are TRBV19 and TRBJ2-1; TRBD2 agrees at 10 bases. The V gene's germline CDR1 is LNHDA and CDR2 SQIVND (reference sequence). This CDR3 is built from 16 residues. Trimming removed 7 bases from V and 9 bases from J; junction bases left unmatched: 15. CDR3 amino acids: CASIGPRLAGDREQFF. For the CDR3, the DNA is TGTGCCAGTATCGGACCAAGACTAGCGGGTGATCGTGAGCAGTTCTTC.

The rearrangement uses TRBV18 and TRBJ1-2; 7 nucleotides line up with TRBD1. The germline V gene has CDR1 KGHSH and CDR2 LQKENI. V lost 2 bases and J lost 4; bases outside the gene matches: 10. The CDR3 loop spans 16 amino acids. CDR3 sequence (DNA): TGTGCCAGCTCACCAAATACTAACAGGGGCCTCTATGGCTACACCTTC. Its protein is CASSPNTNRGLYGYTF.

V usage is TRBV5-4 and J usage is TRBJ2-1, with D possibly being TRBD2 (6 bases). Germline values: CDR1 SGHNT, CDR2 YYREEE (reference sequence). Trimming removed 3 bases from V and 0 bases from J, with 13 bases in between. This CDR3 contains 16 residues. The CDR3 DNA sequence: TGTGCCAGCAGCTACGCGGGACCGAGCTCCTACAATGAGCAGTTCTTC. This encodes CASSYAGPSSYNEQFF.

V is TRBV7-8 and J is TRBJ1-2, with D tentatively TRBD1 (5 bases). Germline V gives CDR1 SGHVS, CDR2 FQNEAQ. The CDR3 is made up of 16 amino acids. Trimming removed 0 bases from V and 7 bases from J, with 18 bases in between. The CDR3 is CASSLAGGQGYSGYTF. CDR3 nucleotide sequence: TGTGCCAGCAGCTTAGCGGGGGGTCAAGGTTATTCTGGCTACACCTTC.

This chain uses TRBV5-1 with TRBJ1-6, with D unclear. The CDR3 is 14 residues long. The V end lost 3 bases, the J end lost 5 bases, and 9 bases lay between the germline ends. The germline gives CDR1 SGHRS, CDR2 YFSETQ. DNA for the CDR3: TGCGCCAGCAGCTACAGACCCAATAATTCACCCCTCCACTTT. Translating gives CASSYRPNNSPLHF.

This sequence joins TRBV10-3 and TRBJ2-7, with D possibly TRBD2 on 5 matching bases. The germline V gene encodes CDR1 ENHRY and CDR2 SYGVKD. The CDR3 loop spans 15 amino acids. V was pared by 2 bases and J by 3 bases, with 14 bases between. CDR3 DNA sequence: TGTGCCATCAGTGAGCCGGGGTCGCATGTCTACGAGCAGTACTTC. Amino acid sequence: CAISEPGSHVYEQYF.

The chain is built from TRBV18 and TRBJ1-1, with D possibly being TRBD1 (5 bases). Germline values: CDR1 KGHSH, CDR2 LQKENI. Trimming stripped 2 bases from V and 0 bases from J, with 7 bases between. The CDR3 spans 14 residues. In DNA, the CDR3 is TGTGCCAGCTCACCAGACAGTTTGAACACTGAAGCTTTCTTT. Translated, it gives CASSPDSLNTEAFF. The full variable domain, with the rest looked up from reference TRBV18 and TRBJ1-1, is NAGVMQNPRHLVRRRGQEARLRCSPMKGHSHVYWYRQLPEEGLKFMVYLQKENIIDESGMPKERFSAEFPKEGPSILRIQQVVRGDSAAYFCASSPDSLNTEAFFGQGTRLTVV.

This clone was found once. This chain uses TRBV6-6 with TRBJ1-3; 7 positions match TRBD1. This CDR3 comprises 17 residues. The germline CDR1 and CDR2 sequences are MNHNY and SVGAGI (reference sequence). V lost 5 bases to trimming and J lost 4 bases; unmatched junction nucleotides: 14. As DNA, the CDR3 is TGTGCCAGCAGTCAACCTAGACAGGGCTCCTCCGGAAACACCATATATTTT. Protein product: CASSQPRQGSSGNTIYF.

This clone has only one observation. This chain links TRBV29-1 with TRBJ1-1; D remains unclear. The V gene's germline CDR1 is SQVTM and CDR2 ANQGSEA. The germline V and J ends were trimmed by 3 bases and 8 bases, with 13 bases remaining between them. CDR3 length equals 12 residues. For the CDR3, the DNA is TGCAGCGTTGATCGGGGAGGGTCAGAAGCTTTCTTT. Translation: CSVDRGGSEAFF.

V usage is TRBV27 and J usage is TRBJ1-2; 8 bases map to TRBD1. After removal of 6 bases from V and 1 base from J, the junction contained 13 bases not matched to a gene. The CDR3 spans 17 residues. CDR1 is MNHEY and CDR2 is SMNVEV in the germline V gene (reference sequence). In DNA, the CDR3 is TGTGCCAGCAGGGCCGACAACAGGGGGATTTATAACTATGGCTACACCTTC. Protein sequence: CASRADNRGIYNYGYTF.

The DNA of the CDR3 is TGTGCCAGCAGCTTAGTGGGACAGGTCTACAATGAGCAGTTCTTC. It is translated as CASSLVGQVYNEQFF. The chain carries TRBV7-9 and TRBJ2-1; 8 bases fit TRBD1. Trimming at V came to 1 base and at J to 3 bases, leaving 2 bases not matched to a gene. Germline CDR1 is SEHNR and CDR2 is FQNEAQ (reference sequence). The CDR3 is 15 amino acids. Drawing the rest from reference TRBV7-9 and TRBJ2-1, the complete variable domain is DTGVSQNPRHKITKRGQNVTFRCDPISEHNRLYWYRQTLGQGPEFLTYFQNEAQLEKSRLLSDRFSAERPKGSFSTLEIQRTEQGDSAMYLCASSLVGQVYNEQFFGPGTRLTVL.

The chain is built from TRBV11-2 and TRBJ1-3; a possible D gene is TRBD1 (6 bases). The CDR3 sequence is 15 residues long. Trimming removed 5 bases at V and 3 bases at J, with 14 bases between. Germline V lookup: CDR1 SGHAT, CDR2 FQNNGV. In DNA, the CDR3 is TGTGCCAGCAGCCCTGACAGGACGGTTGGAAACACCATATATTTT. Protein product: CASSPDRTVGNTIYF.

V and J are TRBV4-3 and TRBJ2-3; a possible D gene is TRBD1 (6 bases). V was trimmed by 3 bases and J by 3 bases, leaving 16 bases between them. The CDR3 runs 16 residues. In germline, CDR1 is LGHNA, CDR2 YSLEER. The CDR3 nucleotides are TGCGCCAGCAGCCAGATGCCGGGACAACAGACAGATACGCAGTATTTT. It yields the protein CASSQMPGQQTDTQYF.

The V gene is TRBV7-2, the J gene TRBJ1-2, with TRBD1 matching 9 bases. This CDR3 has 16 residues. V dropped 6 bases and J dropped 4; count of bases not matched to a gene: 12. CDR1 is SGHTA, CDR2 FQGNSA, per germline. CDR3 residues: CASSTTSGTGSYGYTF. CDR3 bases: TGTGCCAGCAGTACTACTTCCGGGACAGGGAGCTATGGCTACACCTTC. Full variable domain (remainder filled in from reference TRBV7-2 and TRBJ1-2): GAGVSQSPSNKVTEKGKDVELRCDPISGHTALYWYRQSLGQGLEFLIYFQGNSAPDKSGLPSDRFSAERTGGSVSTLTIQRTQQEDSAVYLCASSTTSGTGSYGYTFGSGTRLTVV.

V and J are TRBV18 and TRBJ1-6, with D possibly matching TRBD1 (6 bases). The CDR3 sequence is 17 residues long. V was clipped by 3 bases and J by 2 bases, with 14 bases between them. CDR1 and CDR2 (germline): KGHSH, LQKENI. The CDR3 DNA follows: TGTGCCAGCTCACCCCCAGGGGCAGTCGCCTATAATTCACCCCTCCACTTT. Translation: CASSPPGAVAYNSPLHF.

The chain recombines TRBV4-3 with TRBJ2-1; 7 nucleotides align to TRBD1. The CDR3 runs 15 residues. Germline V gives CDR1 LGHNA, CDR2 YSLEER. J lost 7 bases, V lost 0 bases, and 6 bases had no gene match. The DNA for the CDR3 is TGCGCCAGCAGCCAAGATCGGGGACAGACGAATGAGCAGTTCTTC. Translated: CASSQDRGQTNEQFF.